The 24 T cell receptor beta chains reported below all come from one sample, sequenced in a study of human T cells and chemical hapten exposure. Time point reported: pre-sensitization, week 0. Documented treatment: therapeutic diphenylcyclopropenone sensitization with weekly scalp DPC. TCRdb re-derived calls from the RACE reads in MiXCR, one entry per CDR3 protein. This sample has roughly 110,000 distinct CDR3 sequences, with around 12% found just once. The sample here was whole blood, taken in connection with sensitization to the hapten diphenylcyclopropenone (DPC). The receptors derive from a woman aged 45-65 years with alopecia areata. Some clones in this sample may be carry-over from other donors' samples.

This clonotype was seen only a few times. The chain joins TRBV5-6 to TRBJ1-1, with D maybe TRBD1 (5 bases). Germline loops: CDR1 SGHDT, CDR2 YYEEEE. The CDR3 totals 16 residues. The ends were cut back, 0 bases at V and 0 bases at J, with 12 bases in the middle. CDR3 amino acids: CASSLDLGRLNTEAFF. In nucleotides, the CDR3 is TGTGCCAGCAGCTTGGATCTGGGGCGCCTGAACACTGAAGCTTTCTTT.

V gene TRBV28 combines with J gene TRBJ1-2; tentative D call: TRBD1 (5 bases). V was pared by 5 bases and J by 4 bases, with 11 bases between. The CDR3 consists of 13 residues. Germline V CDR1 and CDR2: MDHEN, SYDVKM. The CDR3 region is CASSPGSGYGYTF. CDR3 sequence (DNA): TGTGCCAGCAGTCCAGGGTCGGGCTATGGCTACACCTTC.

This clonotype was detected many times. The chain joins TRBV28 to TRBJ2-3, with 9 nucleotides matching TRBD2. The germline gives CDR1 MDHEN, CDR2 SYDVKM. This CDR3 has 14 amino acids. Unmatched junction bases numbered 8, after V lost 6 bases and J lost 7 bases. CDR3 bases: TGTGCCAGCAGCCCGGGACTAGCAATGCATACGCAGTATTTT. This codes for CASSPGLAMHTQYF.

The rearrangement joins TRBV28 to TRBJ2-5; no firm D call. V lost 6 bases and J lost 2, with 10 bases in between. There are 13 residues in the CDR3. Germline V gene data show CDR1 as MDHEN and CDR2 as SYDVKM. The chain's CDR3 is CASSHPRQETQYF. In DNA, the CDR3 is TGTGCCAGCAGCCATCCCCGGCAAGAGACCCAGTACTTC. The whole variable domain, filled in from reference TRBV28 and TRBJ2-5, reads DVKVTQSSRYLVKRTGEKVFLECVQDMDHENMFWYRQDPGLGLRLIYFSYDVKMKEKGDIPEGYSVSREKKERFSLILESASTNQTSMYLCASSHPRQETQYFGPGTRLLVL.

V is TRBV11-2 and J is TRBJ1-5; D not certain. The CDR3 sequence is 13 residues long. V lost 3 bases and J lost 0, with 3 bases in between. CDR1 and CDR2 from the germline V gene are SGHAT and FQNNGV. CDR3 region: CASSFTSNQPQHF. The CDR3 nucleotides are TGTGCCAGCAGCTTTACTAGCAATCAGCCCCAGCATTTT.

This clonotype appeared a few times. The chain carries TRBV7-9 and TRBJ1-5; D gene ambiguous. The CDR3 extends over 13 amino acids. Deletions cut 3 bases from V and 3 bases from J, with 6 bases between. CDR1 and CDR2 from the germline V gene are SEHNR and FQNEAQ (reference sequence). CDR3 nucleotides: TGTGCCAGCAGCTTTACACACAATCAGCCCCAGCATTTT. It translates to CASSFTHNQPQHF. The full variable domain, in which reference TRBV7-9 and TRBJ1-5 provide the parts outside the CDR3, is DTGVSQNPRHKITKRGQNVTFRCDPISEHNRLYWYRQTLGQGPEFLTYFQNEAQLEKSRLLSDRFSAERPKGSFSTLEIQRTEQGDSAMYLCASSFTHNQPQHFGDGTRLSIL.

CDR3 sequence (DNA): TGCAGTGCCAAAAGGAGAAACGAAGAGACCCAGTACTTC. Protein sequence: CSAKRRNEETQYF. The J gene is TRBJ2-5, the V gene TRBV20-1; D ambiguous. Trimming left V 6 bases short and J 3 bases short, with 14 bases between. The CDR3 is 13 amino acids. From germline, CDR1 is DFQATT and CDR2 SNEGSKA (reference sequence).

The gene calls are TRBV11-3 and TRBJ2-1; 10 bases align to TRBD2. There are 15 residues in the CDR3. Germline values: CDR1 SGHNT, CDR2 YENEEA. V gave up 1 base and J gave up 9 bases; unmatched junction bases: 6. CDR3 in DNA: TGTGCCAGCAGCTTAGGGCTAGCGGGAGATGGTGAGCAGTTCTTC. It yields the protein CASSLGLAGDGEQFF.

CDR3 in amino acids: CASSQTGIYGYTF. The CDR3 DNA reads TGTGCCAGCAGCCAAACAGGGATCTATGGCTACACCTTC. The chain has TRBV7-2 and TRBJ1-2, with D tentatively TRBD1 (6 bases). Germline loops: CDR1 SGHTA, CDR2 FQGNSA. Between the trimmed V and J ends, which lost 5 bases and 4 bases, there was a span of 11 bases. CDR3 length: 13 amino acids.

CDR3 sequence: CSVKNRGPGNTIYF. As DNA, the CDR3 is TGCAGCGTCAAGAACAGGGGGCCTGGAAACACCATATATTTT. This chain connects TRBV29-1 to TRBJ1-3, with TRBD1 identical over 9 bases. The germline CDR1 and CDR2 sequences are SQVTM and ANQGSEA. The J segment lost 2 bases and the V segment lost 6 bases, leaving 5 bases of the junction unmatched. The CDR3 has 14 amino acids.

CDR3: CASSSGRTNEKLFF. CDR3 coding DNA: TGTGCCAGCAGCTCCGGACGGACTAATGAAAAACTGTTTTTT. The rearrangement uses TRBV5-6 and TRBJ1-4, with unresolved D. Trimming shortened V by 3 bases and J by 2 bases, and 8 bases separated the two germline ends. The CDR3 covers 14 residues. Germline lookup yields CDR1 SGHDT and CDR2 YYEEEE.

This clonotype has at least ten counts. V gene TRBV2 combines with J gene TRBJ1-1; D unresolved. Trimming shortened V by 5 bases and J by 5 bases, and 15 bases separated the two germline ends. The length of the CDR3 is 14 residues. Germline lookup yields CDR1 SNHLY and CDR2 FYNNEI. CDR3 sequence: CASSQASPGTEAFF. The CDR3 DNA follows: TGTGCCAGCAGTCAGGCCAGTCCGGGGACTGAAGCTTTCTTT. The whole variable domain, remainder taken from reference TRBV2 and TRBJ1-1, is EPEVTQTPSHQVTQMGQEVILRCVPISNHLYFYWYRQILGQKVEFLVSFYNNEISEKSEIFDDQFSVERPDGSNFTLKIRSTKLEDSAMYFCASSQASPGTEAFFGQGTRLTVV.

The chain links TRBV9 to TRBJ2-1; 7 bases align to TRBD2. Germline V gene sequence: CDR1 SGDLS, CDR2 YYNGEE. Germline trimming cut 3 bases from V and 1 base from J; bases unmatched to any gene: 4. This CDR3 contains 15 residues. This chain's CDR3 is CASSELASSYNEQFF. CDR3 nucleotide sequence: TGTGCCAGCAGCGAACTAGCGAGTTCCTACAATGAGCAGTTCTTC.

At least ten counts were recorded for this clonotype. The chain links TRBV18 to TRBJ2-3; D call uncertain. The V gene's germline CDR1 is KGHSH and CDR2 LQKENI. V lost 0 bases to trimming and J lost 6 bases, with 10 bases between them. The CDR3 runs to 14 residues. The CDR3 sequence: CASSPPGPTDTQYF. CDR3 in DNA: TGTGCCAGCTCACCACCCGGGCCGACGGATACGCAGTATTTT.

This clonotype was seen a few times. The rearrangement joins TRBV7-2 to TRBJ1-5; D might be TRBD1 (5 bases). Germline lookup yields CDR1 SGHTA and CDR2 FQGNSA. Deletions cut 1 base from V and 6 bases from J, with 13 bases between. The CDR3 is 15 residues long. The CDR3, as DNA: TGTGCCAGCAGCTTAGGCCCAGGGACCAGTCAGCCCCAGCATTTT. This sequence encodes CASSLGPGTSQPQHF.

The chain combines TRBV6-6 with TRBJ2-3; 14 bases line up with TRBD2. This CDR3 is 15 amino acids long. The germline V gene has CDR1 MNHNY and CDR2 SVGAGI (reference sequence). Trimming at V came to 5 bases and at J to 6 bases, leaving 4 bases not matched to a gene. CDR3 residues: CASSPRTSGRDTQYF. In nucleotides, the CDR3 is TGTGCCAGCAGTCCTCGGACTAGCGGGAGGGATACGCAGTATTTT.

A few counts support this clonotype. The rearrangement links TRBV28 to TRBJ2-7; D possibly corresponds to TRBD1 (6 bases). The CDR3 runs 14 residues. Looked up from germline, CDR1 is MDHEN and CDR2 is SYDVKM. Deletions cut 4 bases from V and 0 bases from J, with 10 bases between. CDR3 in amino acids: CASSWDMSSYEQYF. The DNA for the CDR3 is TGTGCCAGCAGTTGGGACATGAGCTCCTACGAGCAGTACTTC.

The CDR3 DNA is TGTGCCAGTCAGGCCTCCTATGGCTACACCTTC. It yields the protein CASQASYGYTF. This chain connects TRBV7-9 to TRBJ1-2; D is unresolved. Trimming took 9 bases from V and 4 from J, leaving 9 bases between them. Germline CDR1 and CDR2: SEHNR and FQNEAQ (reference sequence). There are 11 residues in the CDR3. Combining the CDR3 with reference TRBV7-9 and TRBJ1-2 gives the whole variable domain DTGVSQNPRHKITKRGQNVTFRCDPISEHNRLYWYRQTLGQGPEFLTYFQNEAQLEKSRLLSDRFSAERPKGSFSTLEIQRTEQGDSAMYLCASQASYGYTFGSGTRLTVV.

In this sample, this clonotype turned up many times. The V gene is TRBV7-2, the J gene TRBJ1-6; unclear D gene. Trimming stripped 4 bases from V and 15 bases from J, with 25 bases between. CDR1 and CDR2 (germline): SGHTA, FQGNSA. The length of the CDR3 is 16 residues. The CDR3 loop reads CASSSSGLFRPLVLHF. The DNA of the CDR3 is TGTGCCAGCAGCTCTTCCGGTCTATTCAGACCCTTGGTCCTCCACTTT.

The rearrangement joins TRBV18 to TRBJ1-5, with D possibly matching TRBD1 (5 bases). Trimming removed 3 bases at V and 7 bases at J, with 13 bases between. The CDR3 loop spans 14 amino acids. CDR1 and CDR2 (germline): KGHSH, LQKENI. The CDR3 loop is CASSPEGRRQPQHF. CDR3 DNA: TGTGCCAGCTCACCGGAGGGGAGAAGGCAGCCCCAGCATTTT.

The chain uses TRBV27 and TRBJ2-7; tentative D call: TRBD2 (6 bases). Trimming pared 6 bases from V and 3 bases from J, leaving 18 bases between. The germline V gene has CDR1 MNHEY and CDR2 SMNVEV (reference sequence). The CDR3 runs 15 residues. CDR3 coding DNA: TGTGCCAGCAGCCCCAGTCAAGCGGGTTTCTACGAGCAGTACTTC. Its protein product is CASSPSQAGFYEQYF.

The rearrangement uses TRBV6-1 and TRBJ1-5; D gene unclear. The V end lost 8 bases, the J end lost 1 base, and 12 bases lay between the germline ends. The CDR3 is 14 residues long. Germline V CDR1 and CDR2: MNHNS, SASEGT. Here the CDR3 reads CASSWGYSNQPQHF. The CDR3 coding sequence is TGTGCCAGCTCGTGGGGATACAGCAATCAGCCCCAGCATTTT.

This clonotype occurred a few times. This chain uses TRBV28 with TRBJ2-2; no clear D. The V gene lost 5 bases and the J gene lost 4 bases, with 8 bases spanning the gap. This CDR3 is 13 amino acids long. In germline, CDR1 is MDHEN, CDR2 SYDVKM. The CDR3 loop is CASSLTTTGELFF. CDR3 nucleotides: TGTGCCAGCAGTCTAACAACCACCGGGGAGCTGTTTTTT.

This clonotype was recorded many times. V usage is TRBV7-2 and J usage is TRBJ2-7; D not resolved. From germline, CDR1 is SGHTA and CDR2 FQGNSA. This CDR3 is 14 amino acids long. Trimming shortened V by 5 bases and J by 1 base, and 12 bases separated the two germline ends. CDR3 protein: CASSPSTDSYEQYF. CDR3 nucleotide sequence: TGTGCCAGCAGCCCCTCGACCGATTCCTACGAGCAGTACTTC.